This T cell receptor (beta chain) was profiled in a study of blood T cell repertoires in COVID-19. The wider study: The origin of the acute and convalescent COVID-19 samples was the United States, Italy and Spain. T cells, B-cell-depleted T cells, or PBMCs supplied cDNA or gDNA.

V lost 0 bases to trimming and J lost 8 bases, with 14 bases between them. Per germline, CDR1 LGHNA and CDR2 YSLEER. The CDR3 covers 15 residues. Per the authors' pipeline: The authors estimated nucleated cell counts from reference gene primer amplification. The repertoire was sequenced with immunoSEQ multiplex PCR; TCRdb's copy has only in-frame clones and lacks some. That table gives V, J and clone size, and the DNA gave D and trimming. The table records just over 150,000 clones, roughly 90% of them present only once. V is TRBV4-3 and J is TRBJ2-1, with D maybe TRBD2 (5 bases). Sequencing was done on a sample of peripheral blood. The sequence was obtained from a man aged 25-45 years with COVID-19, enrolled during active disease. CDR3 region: CASSQERLGIYEQFF. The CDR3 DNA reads TGCGCCAGCAGCCAAGAGCGGCTCGGGATCTATGAGCAGTTCTTC.